Below are 9 T cell receptor beta chains sequenced from a single sample in a study of CD8 T cells in ankylosing spondylitis. Study results and limitations: Blood from ankylosing spondylitis patients appeared to carry a characteristic roughly eight-variant TCR beta motif.

The antigens for these receptors are not known. TCRdb recomputed calls from the 5' RACE reads with MiXCR, one row per CDR3 protein. The sample yields roughly 670,000 distinct CDR3 sequences, around 19% seen once. What was sequenced was blood, either unsorted or a sorted T cell fraction (not recorded which). The receptors here all came from a male donor with ankylosing spondylitis.

This clonotype was found a few times. The chain links TRBV27 to TRBJ2-1; TRBD1 matches at 8 bases. The length of the CDR3 is 14 residues. CDR1 and CDR2 (germline): MNHEY, SMNVEV (reference sequence). The junction had 4 bases not matched to a gene; V was cut back by 4 bases and J by 5 bases. CDR3 region: CASSWLDRDNEQFF. In DNA form, the CDR3 reads TGTGCCAGCAGTTGGTTGGACAGGGACAATGAGCAGTTCTTC.

This clonotype was seen more than once but under ten times. The rearrangement joins TRBV15 to TRBJ2-2; D remains unclear. This CDR3 spans 13 amino acids. Trimming removed 5 bases from V and 2 bases from J, with 6 bases in between. Germline CDR1 reads LNHNV; CDR2 reads YYDKDF (reference sequence). CDR3 nucleotide sequence: TGTGCCACCAGCCCCTTTAACACCGGGGAGCTGTTTTTT. Its translation: CATSPFNTGELFF.

The V call is TRBV7-9, the J call TRBJ2-7; D gene unclear. Germline CDR1 and CDR2: SEHNR and FQNEAQ (reference sequence). The CDR3 runs to 14 residues. V was pared by 2 bases and J by 4 bases, with 12 bases between. The CDR3 sequence: CASSLIGNPYEQYF. The CDR3 DNA is TGTGCCAGCAGCTTAATAGGGAACCCTTACGAGCAGTACTTC.

The chain carries TRBV29-1 and TRBJ2-1, with 9 nucleotides matching TRBD2. The CDR3 spans 13 residues. V lost 2 bases and J lost 9; bases outside the gene matches: 5. CDR1 SQVTM and CDR2 ANQGSEA come from the germline V gene. DNA of the CDR3: TGCAGCGTTGAACTAGCGGGACGGGGTGAGCAGTTCTTC. Residues: CSVELAGRGEQFF.

This clonotype was counted between two and nine times. The chain links TRBV20-1 to TRBJ2-2; TRBD2 might be the D (6 bases). V lost 1 base, J lost 4 bases, and 13 bases lay in between. Germline V gene lookup returns CDR1 DFQATT and CDR2 SNEGSKA (reference sequence). The CDR3 length is 15 residues. The CDR3 DNA sequence: TGCAGTGCTAGAGTCAGCGGGCGGGGCACCGGGGAGCTGTTTTTT. Translating it yields CSARVSGRGTGELFF.

The table lists this clonotype with a few counts. The chain couples TRBV5-1 to TRBJ2-3; tentative D call: TRBD2 (6 bases). The length of the CDR3 is 17 residues. CDR1 and CDR2 from the germline V gene are SGHRS and YFSETQ. Trimming removed 4 bases from V and 0 bases from J, with 18 bases in between. The CDR3 region is CASSRSGRTTSTDTQYF. The CDR3 region has the DNA TGCGCCAGCAGCCGTTCGGGCAGGACTACTAGCACAGATACGCAGTATTTT.

V is TRBV10-3 and J is TRBJ2-7; D is unclear. The CDR3 length is 13 residues. Trimming pared 2 bases from V and 3 bases from J, leaving 8 bases between. Germline V gene lookup returns CDR1 ENHRY and CDR2 SYGVKD. The CDR3, as DNA: TGTGCCATCAGTGAGCCCCAGGACTACGAGCAGTACTTC. Its translation: CAISEPQDYEQYF.

At least ten counts were recorded for this clonotype. The J gene is TRBJ1-5, the V gene TRBV12-3 or TRBV12-4; a possible D gene is TRBD1 (6 bases). V gave up 5 bases and J gave up 3 bases, with 14 bases separating them. CDR3 length equals 15 residues. Here the CDR3 DNA reads TGTGCCAGCAGTCTGATGGACAGATACAATCAGCCCCAGCATTTT. Translating it yields CASSLMDRYNQPQHF.

CDR3 sequence (DNA): TGCAGTGCTAGAGATATTGGGTCATCGTCCTACGAGCAGTACTTC. It specifies CSARDIGSSSYEQYF. The chain has TRBV20-1 and TRBJ2-7; D ambiguous. Trimming removed 0 bases at V and 1 base at J, with 13 bases between. Germline V gene lookup returns CDR1 DFQATT and CDR2 SNEGSKA (reference sequence). The CDR3 spans 15 residues.